The clone carrying this T cell receptor (beta chain) was seen a few times. Once RNA had been extracted, it was reverse transcribed into cDNA to act as the sequencing template. Sequencing used immunoSEQ multiplex PCR; TCRdb keeps in-frame clones, though not all of them. The table has some 16,000 clones, about 61% seen once. This specimen belongs to a study of CD8+ T cells in alopecia areata. Study as a whole: Administration of oral tofacitinib to treated patients was at 5 to 10 mg twice daily.

The germline V gene has CDR1 MDHEN and CDR2 SYDVKM. The CDR3 sequence is 18 residues long. Trimming removed 8 bases from V and 2 bases from J, with 26 bases in between. Sampling of alopecia areata patients yielded lesional scalp punch biopsies as well as peripheral blood. The TCR was taken from a human donor with alopecia areata. The chain is built from TRBV28 and TRBJ2-3; weak D call: TRBD2 (6 bases). Source material: skin. The CDR3 sequence: CASLGSTRASADTDTQYF. The CDR3 region has the DNA TGTGCCAGCTTAGGGTCTACCAGGGCTAGCGCCGACACAGATACGCAGTATTTT.